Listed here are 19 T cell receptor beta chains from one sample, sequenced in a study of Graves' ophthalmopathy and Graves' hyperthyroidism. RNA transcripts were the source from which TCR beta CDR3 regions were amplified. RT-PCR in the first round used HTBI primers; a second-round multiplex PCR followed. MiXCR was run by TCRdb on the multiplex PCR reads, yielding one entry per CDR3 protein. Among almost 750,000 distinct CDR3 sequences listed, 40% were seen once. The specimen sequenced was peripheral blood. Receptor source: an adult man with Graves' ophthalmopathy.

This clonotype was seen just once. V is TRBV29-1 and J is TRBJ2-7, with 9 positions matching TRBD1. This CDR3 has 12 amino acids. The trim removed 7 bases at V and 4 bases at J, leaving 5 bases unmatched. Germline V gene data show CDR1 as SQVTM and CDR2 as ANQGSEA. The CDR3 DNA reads TGCAGCGGGGGGGACAGGGATTACGAGCAGTACTTC. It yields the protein CSGGDRDYEQYF.

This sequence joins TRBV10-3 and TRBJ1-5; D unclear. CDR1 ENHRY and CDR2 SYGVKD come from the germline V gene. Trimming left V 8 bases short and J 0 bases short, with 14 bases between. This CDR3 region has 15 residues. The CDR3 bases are TGTGCCATCGGAGAGACTGACTATAGCAATCAGCCCCAGCATTTT. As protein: CAIGETDYSNQPQHF.

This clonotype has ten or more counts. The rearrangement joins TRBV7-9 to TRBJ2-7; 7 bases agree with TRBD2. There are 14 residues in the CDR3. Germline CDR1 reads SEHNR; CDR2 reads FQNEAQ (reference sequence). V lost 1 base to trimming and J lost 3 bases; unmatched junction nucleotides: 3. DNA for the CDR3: TGTGCCAGCAGCTTAGACCTAGCGGTCTACGAGCAGTACTTC. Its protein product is CASSLDLAVYEQYF.

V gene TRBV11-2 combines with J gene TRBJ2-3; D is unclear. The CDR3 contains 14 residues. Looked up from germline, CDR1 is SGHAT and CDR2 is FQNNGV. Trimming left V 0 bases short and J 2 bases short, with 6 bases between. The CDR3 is CASSLEYNTDTQYF. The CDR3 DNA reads TGTGCCAGCAGCTTAGAGTACAACACAGATACGCAGTATTTT.

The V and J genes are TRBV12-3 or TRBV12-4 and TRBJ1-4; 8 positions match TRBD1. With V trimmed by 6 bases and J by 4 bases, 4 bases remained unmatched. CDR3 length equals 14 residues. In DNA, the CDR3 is TGTGCCAGCAGGGAACAGGGGGGTAATGAAAAACTGTTTTTT. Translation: CASREQGGNEKLFF.

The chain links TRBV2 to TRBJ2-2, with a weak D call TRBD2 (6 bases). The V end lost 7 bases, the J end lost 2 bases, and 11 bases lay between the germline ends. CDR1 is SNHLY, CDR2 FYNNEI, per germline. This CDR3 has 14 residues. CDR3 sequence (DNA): TGTGCCAGCACTGGGGACTCAAACACCGGGGAGCTGTTTTTT. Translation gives CASTGDSNTGELFF.

CDR3 bases: TGTGCCAGCCAGGGGGCTGGCTATGGCTACACCTTC. Residues: CASQGAGYGYTF. The chain recombines TRBV9 with TRBJ1-2; TRBD1 matches at 8 bases. The CDR3 extends over 12 amino acids. Germline V CDR1 and CDR2: SGDLS, YYNGEE. The ends lost 7 bases at V and 4 bases at J; junction bases unmatched: 3. Using reference TRBV9 and TRBJ1-2 for the parts outside the CDR3, the full variable domain is DSGVTQTPKHLITATGQRVTLRCSPRSGDLSVYWYQQSLDQGLQFLIQYYNGEERAKGNILERFSAQQFPDLHSELNLSSLELGDSALYFCASQGAGYGYTFGSGTRLTVV.

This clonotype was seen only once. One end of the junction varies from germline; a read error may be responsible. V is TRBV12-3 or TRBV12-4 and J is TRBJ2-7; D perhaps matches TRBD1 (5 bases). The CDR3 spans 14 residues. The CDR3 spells CASSFGGRAHEQDF. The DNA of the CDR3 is TGTGCCAGCAGTTTCGGCGGCAGGGCCCACGAGCAGGACTTC.

The CDR3 nucleotides read TGTGCCAGCAGTTACCAGGGGTATTCAGAGACCCAGTACTTC. Its protein product is CASSYQGYSETQYF. The V call is TRBV6-6, the J call TRBJ2-5; TRBD1 might be the D (6 bases). This CDR3 has 14 residues. Germline V gives CDR1 MNHNY, CDR2 SVGAGI (reference sequence). V gave up 2 bases and J gave up 4 bases, with 11 bases separating them.

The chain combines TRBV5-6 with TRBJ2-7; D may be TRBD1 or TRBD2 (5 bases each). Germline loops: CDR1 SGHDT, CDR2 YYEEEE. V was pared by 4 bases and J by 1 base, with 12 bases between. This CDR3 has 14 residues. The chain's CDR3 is CASSPGRRSYEQYF. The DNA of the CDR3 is TGTGCCAGCAGCCCGGGACGGAGATCCTACGAGCAGTACTTC.

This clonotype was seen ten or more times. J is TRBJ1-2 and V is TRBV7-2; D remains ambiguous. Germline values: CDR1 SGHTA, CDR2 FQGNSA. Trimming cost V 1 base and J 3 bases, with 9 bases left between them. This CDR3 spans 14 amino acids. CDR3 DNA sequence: TGTGCCAGCAGCTTAGTGGTGTCAGACTATGGCTACACCTTC. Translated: CASSLVVSDYGYTF.

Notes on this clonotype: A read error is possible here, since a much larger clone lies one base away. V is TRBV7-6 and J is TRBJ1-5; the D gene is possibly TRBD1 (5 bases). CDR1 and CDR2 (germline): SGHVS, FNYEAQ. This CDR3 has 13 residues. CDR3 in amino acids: CASSLNQGTPQLF. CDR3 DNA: TGTGCCAGCAGCTTAAACCAGGGTACGCCCCAGCTTTTT.

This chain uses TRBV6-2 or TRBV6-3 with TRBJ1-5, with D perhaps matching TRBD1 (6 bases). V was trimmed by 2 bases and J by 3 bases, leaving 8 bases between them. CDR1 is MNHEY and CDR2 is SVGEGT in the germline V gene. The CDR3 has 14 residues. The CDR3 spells CASSYGQYNQPQHF. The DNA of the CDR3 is TGTGCCAGCAGTTACGGACAGTACAATCAGCCCCAGCATTTT.

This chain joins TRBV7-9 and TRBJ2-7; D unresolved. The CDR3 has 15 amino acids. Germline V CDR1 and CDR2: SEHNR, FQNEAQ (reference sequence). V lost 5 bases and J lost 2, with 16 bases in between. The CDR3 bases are TGTGCCAGCAGCCAAGATCGTTTGATAACCTACGAGCAGTACTTC. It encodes CASSQDRLITYEQYF.

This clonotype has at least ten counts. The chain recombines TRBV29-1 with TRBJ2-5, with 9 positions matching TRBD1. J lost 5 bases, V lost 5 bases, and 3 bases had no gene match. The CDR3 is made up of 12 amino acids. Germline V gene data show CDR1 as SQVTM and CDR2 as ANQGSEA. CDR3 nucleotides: TGCAGCGTTACAGGGGGCGGGGAGACCCAGTACTTC. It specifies CSVTGGGETQYF.

The CDR3 is CASRVGGAHSEAFF. The CDR3 DNA reads as TGTGCCAGCAGGGTTGGTGGGGCACACTCTGAAGCTTTCTTT. The rearrangement joins TRBV11-2 to TRBJ1-1, with D maybe TRBD1 (5 bases). Trimming removed 6 bases at V and 6 bases at J, with 17 bases between. The germline gives CDR1 SGHAT, CDR2 FQNNGV. The CDR3 extends over 14 amino acids.

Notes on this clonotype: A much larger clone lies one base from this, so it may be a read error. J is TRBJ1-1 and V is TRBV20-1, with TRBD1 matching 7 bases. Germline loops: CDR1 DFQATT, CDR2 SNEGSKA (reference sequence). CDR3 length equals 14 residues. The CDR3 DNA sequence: TGCAGTGCTATCCTGACAGGGATGGGCACTGAAGCTTCCTTT. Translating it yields CSAILTGMGTEASF.

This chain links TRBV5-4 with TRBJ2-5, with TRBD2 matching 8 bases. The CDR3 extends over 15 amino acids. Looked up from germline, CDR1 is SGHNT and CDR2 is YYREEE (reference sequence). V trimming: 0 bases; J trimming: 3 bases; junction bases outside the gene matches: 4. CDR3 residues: CASSLGRGGEETQYF. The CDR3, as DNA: TGTGCCAGCAGCTTGGGCCGGGGGGGAGAAGAGACCCAGTACTTC.

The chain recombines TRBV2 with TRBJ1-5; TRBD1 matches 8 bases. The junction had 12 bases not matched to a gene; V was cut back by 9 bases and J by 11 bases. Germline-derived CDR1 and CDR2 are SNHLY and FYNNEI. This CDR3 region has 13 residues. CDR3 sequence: CASSIRGLETQHF. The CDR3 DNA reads TGTGCCAGTAGTATCAGGGGGCTGGAGACCCAGCATTTT. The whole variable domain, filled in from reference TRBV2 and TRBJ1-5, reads EPEVTQTPSHQVTQMGQEVILRCVPISNHLYFYWYRQILGQKVEFLVSFYNNEISEKSEIFDDQFSVERPDGSNFTLKIRSTKLEDSAMYFCASSIRGLETQHFGDGTRLSIL.